Listed below are T cell receptor beta chains from one sample, sequenced in a study of blood T cell repertoires in COVID-19. Libraries were prepared by immunoSEQ multiplex PCR; TCRdb keeps only in-frame clonotypes and omits some of them. The sample comprises about 210,000 clones, approximately 90% of which are singletons, and approximately 25% rests with the top ten. Sequences were obtained from PBMCs or T cells enriched from blood (not recorded which). These receptors were obtained from a woman between 35 and 50 years old in a cohort exposed to, infected with or recovered from COVID-19 (not recorded which). CDR3s include the opening cysteine and the closing phenylalanine or tryptophan. The D gene is left open where the match is weak. The listing skips clone size in some rows; elsewhere it reads once, few, many or a size class.

TRBJ1-1 - - TRBV6-5 CASKFGGSNTEAFF TGTGCCAGCAAGTTCGGGGGGTCGAACACTGAAGCTTTCTTT
TRBJ2-3 - - TRBV5-1 CASSPRQDTQYF TGCGCCAGCAGCCCACGACAGGATACGCAGTATTTT
TRBJ1-1 - - TRBV19 CASKAGVNTEAFF TGTGCCAGTAAGGCGGGTGTTAACACTGAAGCTTTCTTT
TRBJ2-2 - - TRBV5-5 CASILGVGNTGELFF TGTGCCAGCATTCTAGGAGTAGGGAACACCGGGGAGCTGTTTTTT
TRBJ1-2 TRBD1 - TRBV11-3 CASSPGQGARSDYGYTF TGTGCCAGCAGCCCCGGACAGGGGGCGCGGTCCGACTATGGCTACACCTTC
TRBJ2-7 TRBD2 - TRBV29-1 CSVDPGGLANEQYF TGCAGCGTTGATCCAGGGGGACTAGCGAACGAGCAGTACTTC
TRBJ2-7 TRBD2 - TRBV11-3 CASKPALAGGDEQYF TGTGCCAGCAAACCGGCTTTAGCGGGAGGGGACGAGCAGTACTTC
TRBJ1-5 - - TRBV19 CASSIVSGSNQPQHF TGTGCCAGTAGTATAGTTTCAGGGAGCAATCAGCCCCAGCATTTT
TRBJ2-7 TRBD2 - TRBV13 CASSLGVAGVSYEQYF TGTGCCAGCAGCTTAGGTGTAGCGGGCGTATCCTACGAGCAGTACTTC
TRBJ1-1 - once TRBV5-1 CASRAIGGNTEAFF TGCGCCAGCAGGGCCATTGGGGGCAACACTGAAGCTTTCTTT
TRBJ2-7 - once TRBV19 CASSIGQPYEQYF TGTGCCAGTAGTATAGGACAGCCCTACGAGCAGTACTTC
TRBJ2-3 - - TRBV12-3/TRBV12-4 CASSGDTQYF TGTGCCAGCAGCGGAGATACGCAGTATTTT
TRBJ1-5 - - TRBV7-8 CASSLDLQPQHF TGTGCCAGCAGCTTAGATCTTCAGCCCCAGCATTTT
TRBJ2-1 - - TRBV9 CASSGGDSYNEQFF TGTGCCAGCAGCGGGGGGGACTCGTACAATGAGCAGTTCTTC
TRBJ2-1 - - TRBV28 CASSPADRDYNEQFF TGTGCCAGCAGTCCCGCCGATAGAGATTACAATGAGCAGTTCTTC
TRBJ2-1 - - TRBV21-1 CASFSSQGVSYNEQFF TGTGCCAGCTTTTCTTCCCAGGGGGTTTCCTACAATGAGCAGTTCTTC
TRBJ2-5 - - TRBV27 CASSLVVAGQETQYF TGTGCCAGCAGTTTAGTGGTAGCTGGACAAGAGACCCAGTACTTC
TRBJ1-4 TRBD1 - TRBV6-5 CASSYRTGGEEKLFF TGTGCCAGCAGTTACCGAACAGGGGGTGAAGAAAAACTGTTTTTT
TRBJ2-7 TRBD1 - TRBV27 CASSPILPGQGSKGYF TGTGCCAGCAGTCCCATCCTACCGGGACAGGGATCTAAGGGGTACTTC
TRBJ1-1 TRBD1 - TRBV7-9 CASSHPGTGQTNTEAFF TGTGCCAGCAGCCACCCCGGGACAGGTCAGACGAACACTGAAGCTTTCTTT
TRBJ1-1 - - TRBV7-9 CASSTPRQGEAFF TGTGCCAGCAGCACCCCCCGGCAGGGTGAAGCTTTCTTT
TRBJ1-1 - - TRBV19 CASSRRGDMNTEAFF TGTGCCAGTAGCCGGCGGGGTGACATGAACACTGAAGCTTTCTTT
TRBJ1-6 - - TRBV4-1 CASSQEFRDSPLHF TGCGCCAGCAGCCAAGAATTCCGGGATTCACCCCTCCACTTT
TRBJ1-4 TRBD1 once TRBV27 CASSPTGVEEKLFF TGTGCCAGCAGCCCGACAGGGGTAGAGGAAAAACTGTTTTTT
TRBJ1-1 TRBD1 - TRBV5-5 CASSRDRGTNTEAFF TGTGCCAGCAGCCGGGACAGGGGCACTAACACTGAAGCTTTCTTT
TRBJ2-2 - - TRBV2 CASRETDIDTGELFF TGTGCCAGCAGAGAGACAGACATAGACACCGGGGAGCTGTTTTTT
TRBJ1-1 TRBD1 many TRBV6-5 CASRPGTGFAEAFF TGTGCCAGCAGGCCTGGGACAGGGTTTGCTGAAGCTTTCTTT
TRBJ1-2 - - TRBV4-1 CASRGAGRHYGYTF TGCGCCAGCAGGGGGGCAGGGCGGCACTATGGCTACACCTTC
TRBJ1-5 TRBD1 - TRBV28 CASRFVPTGARPSNQPQHF TGTGCCAGCAGGTTTGTCCCGACAGGGGCCAGGCCTAGCAATCAGCCCCAGCATTTT
TRBJ2-7 - - TRBV5-5 CASSLEWYSSYEQYF TGTGCCAGCAGCTTGGAGTGGTACAGCTCCTACGAGCAGTACTTC
TRBJ2-7 TRBD2 once TRBV27 CASSLGTSGYEQYF TGTGCCAGCAGTTTAGGGACTAGCGGCTACGAGCAGTACTTC
TRBJ1-5 - - TRBV25-1 CASSEGFWTEPQHF TGTGCCAGCAGTGAGGGGTTTTGGACTGAACCCCAGCATTTT
TRBJ2-7 TRBD1 - TRBV25-1 CASLRPGTGGYEQYF TGTGCCAGCTTACGCCCCGGGACAGGAGGATACGAGCAGTACTTC
TRBJ1-6 TRBD1 - TRBV7-9 CASSLGGGESPLHF TGTGCCAGCAGCTTAGGAGGGGGCGAATCACCCCTCCACTTT
TRBJ1-2 TRBD1 - TRBV30 CAWSSGQGGGYTF TGTGCCTGGAGTTCGGGACAGGGCGGAGGCTACACCTTC
TRBJ1-5 TRBD1 - TRBV15 CATSRRQGNQAQHF TGTGCCACCAGCAGAAGACAGGGGAATCAGGCCCAGCATTTT
TRBJ2-2 - - TRBV11-3 CASSLSGMNTGELFF TGTGCCAGCAGCCTTTCGGGAATGAACACCGGGGAGCTGTTTTTT
TRBJ1-2 - - TRBV6-5 CASHDHGQLYGYTF TGTGCCAGCCATGACCATGGACAGCTATATGGCTACACCTTC
TRBJ2-7 TRBD1 - TRBV15 CATSRPGQGSYEQYF TGTGCCACCAGCAGGCCCGGACAGGGTTCCTACGAGCAGTACTTC
TRBJ1-5 - - TRBV19 CASSLARGANQPQHF TGTGCCAGTAGTCTGGCACGGGGAGCCAATCAGCCCCAGCATTTT
TRBJ2-3 TRBD1 - TRBV19 CASKDRGLTGYTDTQYF TGTGCCAGTAAGGACAGGGGGCTCACGGGATACACAGATACGCAGTATTTT
TRBJ1-3 TRBD1 - TRBV3-1/TRBV3-2 CASSRQGGNTIYF TGTGCCAGCAGCCGACAGGGGGGAAACACCATATATTTT
TRBJ2-3 TRBD2 - TRBV7-2 CASSLRGGGRTDTQYF TGTGCCAGCAGCTTAAGGGGCGGCGGGAGGACAGATACGCAGTATTTT
TRBJ1-1 TRBD1 - TRBV6-6 CASSRDRMNTEAFF TGTGCCAGCAGTAGGGACAGGATGAACACTGAAGCTTTCTTT
TRBJ1-1 - - TRBV19 CAIGELGTEAFF TGTGCCATCGGGGAGTTGGGCACTGAAGCTTTCTTT
TRBJ1-2 - - TRBV27 CASSKTLITGANYGYTF TGTGCCAGCAGTAAAACTCTCATCACGGGAGCTAACTATGGCTACACCTTC